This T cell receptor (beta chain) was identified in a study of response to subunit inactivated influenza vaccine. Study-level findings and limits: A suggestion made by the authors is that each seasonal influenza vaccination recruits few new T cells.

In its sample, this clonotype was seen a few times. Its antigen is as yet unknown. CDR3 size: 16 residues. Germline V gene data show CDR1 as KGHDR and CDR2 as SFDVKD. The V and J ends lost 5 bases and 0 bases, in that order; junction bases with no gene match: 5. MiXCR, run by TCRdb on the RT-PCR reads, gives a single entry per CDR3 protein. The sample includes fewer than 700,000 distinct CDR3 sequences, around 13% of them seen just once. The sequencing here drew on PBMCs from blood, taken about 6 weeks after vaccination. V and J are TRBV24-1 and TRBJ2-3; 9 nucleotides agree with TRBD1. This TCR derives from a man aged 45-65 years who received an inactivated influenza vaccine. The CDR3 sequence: CATSGGTGTSTDTQYF. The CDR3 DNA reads TGTGCCACCAGTGGAGGGACAGGGACGAGCACAGATACGCAGTATTTT.